One sample yielded the 18 T cell receptor beta chains listed below, sequenced in a study of T cell responses to AZD1222 COVID-19 vaccine. TCRdb's copy holds only in-frame clones and misses some; the assay was immunoSEQ multiplex PCR. The sample carries about 100,000 clones, around nine tenths recorded once. Sequencing was performed on peripheral blood, taken on day 0 of AZD1222 vaccination. The receptor set was obtained from an adult in good health.

This chain uses TRBV12-3 or TRBV12-4 with TRBJ1-1; TRBD1 aligns across 7 bases. V trimming: 7 bases; J trimming: 8 bases; junction bases outside the gene matches: 4. The CDR3 spans 11 residues. For the CDR3, the DNA is TGTGCCAGCACAAGGGACAGCGAAGCTTTCTTT. It translates to CASTRDSEAFF.

The chain recombines TRBV11-3 with TRBJ2-7; D gene ambiguous. CDR3 size: 14 residues. V was cut by 3 bases and J by 2 bases, with 11 bases left in between. Germline values: CDR1 SGHNT, CDR2 YENEEA. The CDR3 DNA is TGTGCCAGCAGCTTTGGACCCATGACCTACGAGCAGTACTTC. This sequence encodes CASSFGPMTYEQYF.

The chain couples TRBV10-3 to TRBJ2-7, with a weak D call TRBD2 (6 bases). The V and J ends lost 11 bases and 0 bases respectively, with 11 bases between them. CDR1 and CDR2 (germline): ENHRY, SYGVKD. The length of the CDR3 is 12 residues. CDR3 sequence (DNA): TGTGCCGTCTCTAGCGACTCCTACGAGCAGTACTTC. This encodes CAVSSDSYEQYF.

V usage is TRBV7-9 and J usage is TRBJ1-1; D is ambiguous. Germline V lookup: CDR1 SEHNR, CDR2 FQNEAQ (reference sequence). This CDR3 contains 13 residues. V gave up 1 base and J gave up 5 bases, with 8 bases separating them. The CDR3 region is CASSLGDKTEAFF. In nucleotides, the CDR3 is TGTGCCAGCAGCTTAGGGGATAAAACTGAAGCTTTCTTT.

This clone showed up just once. The chain couples TRBV27 to TRBJ1-5; a possible D gene is TRBD1 (5 bases). The CDR3 has 13 amino acids. Trimming cost V 9 bases and J 1 base, with 10 bases left between them. Per germline, CDR1 MNHEY and CDR2 SMNVEV (reference sequence). The CDR3 here is CARGGTSNQPQHF. The CDR3 bases are TGTGCCAGGGGAGGGACGAGCAATCAGCCCCAGCATTTT.

Only one count was recorded for this clone. This chain uses TRBV27 with TRBJ1-6, with D perhaps matching TRBD1 (5 bases). The germline V gene encodes CDR1 MNHEY and CDR2 SMNVEV (reference sequence). The CDR3 consists of 15 residues. Trimming left V 3 bases short and J 7 bases short, with 13 bases between. The DNA of the CDR3 is TGTGCCAGCAGTTTGCTCCAGGGCAGGAATTCACCCCTCCACTTT. This codes for CASSLLQGRNSPLHF.

J is TRBJ2-7 and V is TRBV6-5, with 7 bases identical to TRBD1. The CDR3 extends over 12 amino acids. J lost 6 bases, V lost 6 bases, and 5 bases had no gene match. Germline V lookup: CDR1 MNHEY, CDR2 SVGAGI. The CDR3 bases are TGTGCCAGCAGAACAGGGGTTAGCGAGCAGTACTTC. Translating gives CASRTGVSEQYF.

The chain joins TRBV3-1 (or the pseudogene TRBV3-2) to TRBJ2-1, with D possibly being TRBD2 (7 bases). Trimming cost V 0 bases and J 4 bases, with 13 bases left between them. Germline assignment: CDR1 LGHDT and CDR2 YNNKEL (reference sequence). The CDR3 runs 16 residues. The CDR3, as DNA: TGTGCCAGCAGCCAAGATTTGCGGGGGCCTTACAATGAGCAGTTCTTC. Its translation is CASSQDLRGPYNEQFF.

The chain employs TRBV27 and TRBJ1-1; D call uncertain. This CDR3 has 13 residues. Germline-derived CDR1 and CDR2 are MNHEY and SMNVEV (reference sequence). Trimming stripped 4 bases from V and 2 bases from J, with 8 bases between. The CDR3 DNA follows: TGTGCCAGCAGTTACGTCATTAACACTGAAGCTTTCTTT. The encoded protein is CASSYVINTEAFF.

This sequence joins TRBV24-1 and TRBJ2-1; TRBD1 matches 11 bases. Germline values: CDR1 KGHDR, CDR2 SFDVKD. Trimming at V came to 3 bases and at J to 7 bases, leaving 7 bases not matched to a gene. The CDR3 length is 16 residues. The CDR3 coding sequence is TGTGCCACCAGTGATGCGGGGACAGGGGGTAAGAATGAGCAGTTCTTC. It yields the protein CATSDAGTGGKNEQFF.

This sequence joins TRBV28 and TRBJ2-3; possible D gene TRBD2, 5 bases. This CDR3 spans 13 amino acids. V was trimmed by 7 bases and J by 2 bases, leaving 10 bases between them. Germline CDR1 and CDR2: MDHEN and SYDVKM. CDR3 sequence (DNA): TGTGCCAGCACTGAGACTATCACAGATACGCAGTATTTT. This sequence encodes CASTETITDTQYF.

The gene calls are TRBV7-6 and TRBJ2-1; tentative D call: TRBD1 (6 bases). The CDR3 covers 14 residues. In germline, CDR1 is SGHVS, CDR2 FNYEAQ. Trimming removed 1 base from V and 12 bases from J, with 16 bases in between. The CDR3 loop reads CASSLGAGDPGQFF. CDR3 in DNA: TGTGCCAGCAGCTTAGGAGCAGGGGACCCGGGGCAGTTCTTC.

The J gene is TRBJ1-2, the V gene TRBV5-4; TRBD1 is a possible D gene (6 bases). The CDR3 is 12 amino acids. Trimming stripped 2 bases from V and 8 bases from J, with 10 bases between. Germline CDR1 and CDR2: SGHNT and YYREEE (reference sequence). The CDR3 DNA is TGTGCCAGCAGCTTAGGACAGAAGGGCTACACCTTC. It encodes CASSLGQKGYTF. The full variable domain, rest sourced from reference TRBV5-4 and TRBJ1-2, is ETGVTQSPTHLIKTRGQQVTLRCSSQSGHNTVSWYQQALGQGPQFIFQYYREEENGRGNFPPRFSGLQFPNYSSELNVNALELDDSALYLCASSLGQKGYTFGSGTRLTVV.

The chain couples TRBV27 to TRBJ2-7; D is unresolved. Germline loops: CDR1 MNHEY, CDR2 SMNVEV (reference sequence). The CDR3 totals 16 residues. V shed 2 bases and J shed 2 bases, with 16 bases lying between them. The CDR3 protein is CASSLQETLVPYEQYF. The CDR3 coding sequence is TGTGCCAGCAGTTTACAAGAAACTCTAGTCCCCTACGAGCAGTACTTC.

This chain connects TRBV5-5 to TRBJ2-7; TRBD2 might be the D (7 bases). The CDR3 covers 16 residues. The germline V gene encodes CDR1 SGHKS and CDR2 YYEKEE (reference sequence). V lost 3 bases, J lost 4 bases, and 20 bases lay in between. CDR3 region: CASSSGGLAAFYEQYF. The CDR3, as DNA: TGTGCCAGCAGCTCTGGGGGGCTAGCGGCGTTTTACGAGCAGTACTTC.

CDR3 sequence reads: CSASSSTGGETQYF. The CDR3 nucleotides are TGCAGTGCTAGTTCGTCCACAGGGGGGGAGACCCAGTACTTC. This chain uses TRBV20-1 with TRBJ2-5; TRBD1 aligns across 8 bases. Germline V CDR1 and CDR2: DFQATT, SNEGSKA (reference sequence). Trimming took 3 bases from V and 5 from J; bases not matched to a gene: 8. This CDR3 comprises 14 residues.

V gene TRBV6-2 or TRBV6-3 combines with J gene TRBJ1-3; perhaps TRBD1 as D (6 bases). Trimming shortened V by 5 bases and J by 0 bases, and 20 bases separated the two germline ends. Germline V gene lookup returns CDR1 MNHEY and CDR2 SVGEGT. CDR3 size: 18 residues. CDR3 in amino acids: CASSRFPGTRSSGNTIYF. CDR3 sequence (DNA): TGTGCCAGCAGTAGATTCCCCGGGACACGCTCCTCTGGAAACACCATATATTTT.

The chain is built from TRBV4-1 and TRBJ2-5; maybe TRBD1 (6 bases). Trimming shortened V by 0 bases and J by 3 bases, and 11 bases separated the two germline ends. Per germline, CDR1 MGHRA and CDR2 YSYEKL. This CDR3 has 15 amino acids. The CDR3 sequence: CASSQDLGQEETQYF. CDR3 sequence (DNA): TGCGCCAGCAGCCAAGATCTGGGACAAGAAGAGACCCAGTACTTC.